A single sample is the source of the 20 T cell receptor beta chains below, sequenced in a study of T cells in Graves' hyperthyroidism and ophthalmopathy. The CDR3 regions of TCR beta were amplified from RNA transcripts. An initial round of RT-PCR targeting the TCR CDR3 relied on the HTBI primer set. MiXCR, applied by TCRdb to the multiplex PCR reads, yields one record per CDR3 protein. The sample has about 98,000 distinct CDR3 sequences; approximately 42% are singletons. Sequencing input: peripheral blood or thyroid tissue (not recorded which). The receptors here all came from a woman in her 30s with Graves' hyperthyroidism.

This rearrangement joins TRBV15 to TRBJ1-1, with D tentatively TRBD1 (6 bases). Trimming took off 8 bases at V and 6 bases at J, with 28 bases between the two ends. This CDR3 contains 17 residues. Germline V lookup: CDR1 LNHNV, CDR2 YYDKDF (reference sequence). The CDR3 region has the DNA TGTGCCACCGGAGACCTGAGCGGGAGGGCAGGGGAGGCTGAAGCTTTCTTT. Its protein product is CATGDLSGRAGEAEAFF.

This clonotype has ten or more counts. The J gene is TRBJ2-5, the V gene TRBV12-3 or TRBV12-4; D not certain. V was trimmed by 2 bases and J by 6 bases, leaving 10 bases between them. This CDR3 comprises 13 residues. The CDR3 bases are TGTGCCAGCAGTTTAAGTAGCAGCCAGACCCAGTACTTC. It encodes CASSLSSSQTQYF.

This clonotype turned up a few times. The rearrangement uses TRBV30 and TRBJ2-7; D unclear. Trimming removed 3 bases at V and 0 bases at J, with 15 bases between. This CDR3 is 15 amino acids long. The germline V gene encodes CDR1 GTSNPN and CDR2 SVGIG (reference sequence). The chain's CDR3 is CAWSAITTDSYEQYF. The CDR3 nucleotides read TGTGCCTGGAGCGCAATTACGACTGACTCCTACGAGCAGTACTTC.

CDR3 nucleotides: TGTGCCAGCAGCTTACCGGGACGGGCCCTCCACTTT. Amino acid sequence: CASSLPGRALHF. This chain connects TRBV7-6 to TRBJ1-6, with a possible D match to TRBD1 (5 bases). Per the germline V gene, CDR1 is SGHVS and CDR2 is FNYEAQ. V lost 2 bases and J lost 14, with 10 bases in between. The CDR3 is made up of 12 amino acids.

The genes are TRBV7-9 and TRBJ2-7, with TRBD2 matching 11 bases. CDR1 and CDR2 from the germline V gene are SEHNR and FQNEAQ (reference sequence). The V segment lost 5 bases and the J segment 3 bases; nucleotides outside the gene matches: 0. CDR3 length: 13 amino acids. CDR3 sequence: CASSGLAGYEQYF. CDR3 DNA: TGTGCCAGCAGCGGACTAGCGGGCTACGAGCAGTACTTC.

In this sample, this clonotype turned up many times. This chain uses TRBV2 with TRBJ2-7; TRBD1 might be the D (5 bases). Germline values: CDR1 SNHLY, CDR2 FYNNEI. The CDR3 runs to 13 residues. V was pared by 7 bases and J by 3 bases, with 13 bases between. Here the CDR3 reads CASNLGHLYEQYF. CDR3 coding DNA: TGTGCCAGCAACCTAGGACATCTCTACGAGCAGTACTTC.

This clonotype was found a few times. The chain carries TRBV28 and TRBJ1-1; D uncertain. Germline lookup yields CDR1 MDHEN and CDR2 SYDVKM. V dropped 5 bases and J dropped 1 base, with 11 bases sitting between them. This CDR3 has 14 residues. In nucleotides, the CDR3 is TGTGCCAGCAGTACTAGACTCGGGAACACTGAAGCTTTCTTT. Residues: CASSTRLGNTEAFF.

This clonotype was picked up many times. The chain combines TRBV4-1 with TRBJ2-5; the D is unclear. Germline V CDR1 and CDR2: MGHRA, YSYEKL. The CDR3 is 13 amino acids. V lost 4 bases and J lost 7, with 13 bases in between. The CDR3 DNA reads TGCGCCAGCAGCCCCACGTGGTTCGGGACCCAGTACTTC. Residues: CASSPTWFGTQYF.

Comments on this clonotype: A much larger clone lies one base from this, so it may be a read error. The V call is TRBV5-1, the J call TRBJ2-5; 7 nucleotides match TRBD2. This CDR3 spans 14 amino acids. The V gene end was trimmed by 5 bases and the J gene end by 7 bases; junction bases not matched to a gene: 11. Germline assignment: CDR1 SGHRS and CDR2 YFSETQ. The CDR3 region is CASSPSGKGGTQYF. The DNA of the CDR3 is TGCGCCAGCAGTCCCAGCGGGAAAGGAGGGACCCAGTACTTC.

Only a few counts were recorded for this clonotype. The chain combines TRBV28 with TRBJ2-6; perhaps TRBD2 as D (6 bases). The V end lost 5 bases, the J end lost 0 bases, and 17 bases lay between the germline ends. The length of the CDR3 is 18 residues. Germline-derived CDR1 and CDR2 are MDHEN and SYDVKM. This CDR3 is CASSPLGGGFSGANVLTF. CDR3 in DNA: TGTGCCAGCAGTCCCCTCGGGGGAGGTTTCTCTGGGGCCAACGTCCTGACTTTC.

This clonotype was observed a few times. This may be a read error: a much more frequent sequence differs by one nucleotide. The CDR3 sequence: CASSARRWIEQYF. The DNA for the CDR3 is TGTGCCAGCAGCGCCAGGCGCTGGATCGAGCAGTATTTT. This chain joins TRBV7-3 and TRBJ2-3; D is unresolved. V shed 5 bases and J shed 11 bases, with 17 bases lying between them. CDR1 and CDR2 from the germline V gene are SGHTA and FQGTGA. The CDR3 runs 13 residues.

This clonotype was detected only a few times. The CDR3 loop is CAWSESTGELFF. The CDR3 DNA sequence: TGTGCCTGGAGTGAATCTACCGGGGAGCTGTTTTTT. The genes are TRBV30 and TRBJ2-2; no clear D. The V and J ends lost 1 base and 5 bases respectively, with 5 bases between them. The CDR3 is 12 amino acids. Germline loops: CDR1 GTSNPN, CDR2 SVGIG (reference sequence).

The J gene is TRBJ2-7, the V gene TRBV7-8; D is ambiguous. The CDR3 is made up of 14 amino acids. V was pared by 1 base and J by 1 base, with 8 bases between. Looked up from germline, CDR1 is SGHVS and CDR2 is FQNEAQ. In DNA form, the CDR3 reads TGTGCCAGCAGCTTAGAGGGAAATTCCTACGAGCAGTACTTC. Protein sequence: CASSLEGNSYEQYF. Drawing the rest from reference TRBV7-8 and TRBJ2-7, the complete variable domain is GAGVSQSPRYKVAKRGQDVALRCDPISGHVSLFWYQQALGQGPEFLTYFQNEAQLDKSGLPSDRFFAERPEGSVSTLKIQRTQQEDSAVYLCASSLEGNSYEQYFGPGTRLTVT.

This clonotype occurred many times. The V gene is TRBV7-3, the J gene TRBJ2-2; 7 bases fit TRBD1. V shed 6 bases, J shed 4 bases, and the junction held 2 bases outside the gene matches. In germline, CDR1 is SGHTA, CDR2 FQGTGA. The CDR3 length is 13 residues. CDR3 region: CASRPGGTGELFF. The CDR3 DNA reads TGTGCCAGCAGGCCAGGGGGCACCGGGGAGCTGTTTTTT. Together with reference TRBV7-3 and TRBJ2-2, the CDR3 gives the full variable domain: GAGVSQTPSNKVTEKGKYVELRCDPISGHTALYWYRQSLGQGPEFLIYFQGTGAADDSGLPNDRFFAVRPEGSVSTLKIQRTERGDSAVYLCASRPGGTGELFFGEGSRLTVL.

The chain is built from TRBV13 and TRBJ1-1; D may be TRBD1 (6 bases). Between the trimmed V and J ends, which lost 6 bases and 1 base, there was a span of 12 bases. The CDR3 is made up of 14 amino acids. Germline lookup yields CDR1 PRHDT and CDR2 FYEKMQ (reference sequence). DNA for the CDR3: TGTGCCAGCAGTCTACAGGGATCGAACACTGAAGCTTTCTTT. Residues: CASSLQGSNTEAFF.

This clonotype is a singleton in its sample. A much bigger clone sits one base away, suggesting this may be a read error. The CDR3 carries no conserved terminal phenylalanine or tryptophan, so it likely arises from a read error. This chain connects TRBV30 to TRBJ2-5; 9 bases line up with TRBD2. This CDR3 has 15 amino acids. Germline values: CDR1 GTSNPN, CDR2 SVGIG (reference sequence). J gave up 3 bases and V 0 bases, and 5 bases lay outside the gene matches. The CDR3 here is CAWSVQGLAKETQYL. The DNA of the CDR3 is TGTGCCTGGAGTGTACAGGGACTAGCTAAAGAGACCCAGTACCTC.

A word on this clonotype: The CDR3 carries no conserved terminal phenylalanine or tryptophan, so it likely arises from a read error. The DNA is left out, because the CDR3 cannot be placed on it with certainty; the CDR3 is given as TCRdb lists it. CDR3 in amino acids: CASSFSGTNT. The J gene is TRBJ1-3, the V gene TRBV7-2. Germline V gene sequence: CDR1 SGHTA, CDR2 FQGNSA. The CDR3 spans 10 residues, counting both ends.

Comment on this clonotype: This sequence may be a read error, since a much larger clone differs from it by one base. This chain links TRBV28 with TRBJ1-5, with D unclear. The CDR3 covers 15 residues. In germline, CDR1 is MDHEN, CDR2 SYDVKM. CDR3 coding DNA: TGTGCCTGCAGTTTAGCAAAGGGTGACAATCAGCCCCAGCATTTT. It is translated as CACSLAKGDNQPQHF. The full variable domain, completed using reference TRBV28 and TRBJ1-5, is DVKVTQSSRYLVKRTGEKVFLECVQDMDHENMFWYRQDPGLGLRLIYFSYDVKMKEKGDIPEGYSVSREKKERFSLILESASTNQTSMYLCACSLAKGDNQPQHFGDGTRLSIL.

This clonotype appeared many times. V usage is TRBV12-3 or TRBV12-4 and J usage is TRBJ1-2; no clear D gene. V lost 5 bases and J 4 bases, leaving 17 bases between the germline ends. The CDR3 is 15 amino acids. The CDR3 region is CASSTSPGSSYGYTF. The CDR3 nucleotides are TGTGCCAGCAGTACAAGTCCCGGGAGTAGCTATGGCTACACCTTC.

The rearrangement uses TRBV28 and TRBJ1-5; maybe TRBD1 (5 bases). CDR1 is MDHEN and CDR2 is SYDVKM in the germline V gene. V lost 0 bases and J lost 11, with 17 bases in between. The CDR3 totals 15 residues. This CDR3 is CASSLWTGGARAQHF. The CDR3, as DNA: TGTGCCAGCAGTTTATGGACCGGAGGGGCACGGGCCCAGCATTTT.